Listed below are T cell receptor beta chains from one sample, sequenced in a study of blood T cell repertoires in COVID-19. Some clones are missing from TCRdb's copy, which holds only in-frame ones; the method was immunoSEQ multiplex PCR. The table lists around 140,000 clones, about 90% of them singletons, with more than 9% in the top ten. The sequencing input was peripheral blood. Receptors were obtained from a man between 60 and 75 years old with active or convalescent COVID-19. The CDR3 runs from the conserved cysteine through the conserved F or W. A D gene is named only where the DNA matches it firmly. Not all rows give a size; the values are once, few, many and, for expanded clones, a class.

clone_size j_call d_call v_call cdr3_aa cdr3_nt
- TRBJ2-5 TRBD2 TRBV6-6 CATGLAGVSETQYF TGTGCCACCGGACTAGCGGGAGTCTCAGAGACCCAGTACTTC
- TRBJ2-1 - TRBV7-2 CASSAGSGPNNEQFF TGTGCCAGCAGCGCGGGGAGCGGGCCCAACAATGAGCAGTTCTTC
- TRBJ2-1 - TRBV18 CASSPPARWSSYNEQFF TGTGCCAGCTCACCACCAGCGCGGTGGAGCTCCTACAATGAGCAGTTCTTC
- TRBJ2-2 - TRBV27 CASSFWSGTGELFF TGTGCCAGCAGTTTCTGGAGCGGAACCGGGGAGCTGTTTTTT
- TRBJ2-5 - TRBV9 CASGREQVGTQYF TGTGCCAGCGGTAGAGAACAGGTGGGGACCCAGTACTTC
- TRBJ2-1 - TRBV5-1 CASRREVSSYNEQFF TGCGCCAGCAGGAGAGAGGTAAGCTCCTACAATGAGCAGTTCTTC
- TRBJ2-7 TRBD1 TRBV5-6 CASSLGGQATYEQYF TGTGCCAGCAGCTTGGGAGGACAGGCCACCTACGAGCAGTACTTC
- TRBJ2-3 - TRBV7-3 CASSLRAGRSDTQYF TGTGCCAGCAGCCTTCGGGCGGGGAGATCAGATACGCAGTATTTT
- TRBJ2-2 - TRBV5-6 CASSLASGELFF TGTGCCAGCAGCTTGGCTTCGGGGGAGCTGTTTTTT
- TRBJ2-5 TRBD1 TRBV28 CASRPGQVWETQYF TGTGCCAGCAGACCGGGACAGGTTTGGGAGACCCAGTACTTC
- TRBJ1-6 - TRBV23-1 CASPGGKSLTRSSYNSPLHF TGCGCCAGCCCCGGGGGGAAGAGCTTAACGCGCAGCTCCTATAATTCACCCCTCCACTTT
- TRBJ2-7 TRBD2 TRBV7-9 CASSSRVGLAGGSYEQYF TGTGCCAGCAGCTCACGAGTAGGGCTAGCGGGAGGCTCCTACGAGCAGTACTTC
- TRBJ2-7 - TRBV18 CASSRDSLVEQYF TGTGCCAGCTCGCGGGACAGCCTCGTGGAGCAGTACTTC
- TRBJ1-5 TRBD1 TRBV6-2/TRBV6-3 CASSYSRQGAGGNQPQHF TGTGCCAGCAGTTACTCGAGACAGGGGGCCGGTGGCAATCAGCCCCAGCATTTT
- TRBJ1-5 - TRBV6-5 CASSLVLYMDQPQHF TGTGCCAGCAGTCTGGTCCTCTATATGGATCAGCCCCAGCATTTT
- TRBJ1-5 - TRBV4-2 CASSQDGLSNQPQHF TGTGCCAGCAGCCAAGATGGACTTAGCAATCAGCCCCAGCATTTT
- TRBJ1-1 - TRBV10-3 CAISEGVNTEAFF TGTGCCATCAGTGAAGGGGTGAACACTGAAGCTTTCTTT
once TRBJ1-2 TRBD1 TRBV7-2 CASSTGQGNDYGYTF TGTGCCAGCAGTACCGGACAGGGGAACGACTATGGCTACACCTTC
- TRBJ1-3 TRBD1 TRBV27 CASSLQGVSGNTIYF TGTGCCAGCAGCCTACAGGGGGTCTCTGGAAACACCATATATTTT
- TRBJ1-4 - TRBV27 CASTPRLNRVTPELDEKLFF TGTGCCAGCACCCCGCGCTTAAACAGGGTTACGCCAGAGTTGGATGAAAAACTGTTTTTT
- TRBJ1-2 TRBD1 TRBV19 CASRRQGRGDVYTF TGTGCCAGTCGCCGACAGGGACGGGGAGATGTCTACACCTTC
- TRBJ1-3 - TRBV6-5 CASRREQVGNTIYF TGTGCCAGCAGACGGGAGCAGGTGGGAAACACCATATATTTT
- TRBJ1-5 - TRBV5-1 CASSPGDRGFNQPQHF TGCGCCAGCAGCCCGGGGGACCGAGGATTCAATCAGCCCCAGCATTTT
- TRBJ2-7 TRBD1 TRBV7-3 CASSPGQGAYEQYF TGTGCCAGCAGCCCGGGACAGGGTGCATACGAGCAGTACTTC
once TRBJ2-7 - TRBV11-2 CASSLGLESYEQYF TGTGCCAGCAGCTTAGGTCTGGAGTCCTACGAGCAGTACTTC
few TRBJ1-5 TRBD1 TRBV28 CASSILTGGNQPQHF TGTGCCAGCAGTATATTAACAGGGGGCAATCAGCCCCAGCATTTT
- TRBJ2-7 TRBD1 TRBV6-5 CASSYSGQGMYEQYF TGTGCCAGCAGTTACTCGGGACAGGGTATGTACGAGCAGTACTTC
once TRBJ2-3 - TRBV24-1 CATSDPSPASPGSDTQYF TGTGCCACCAGTGATCCGTCACCCGCTAGCCCGGGGTCAGATACGCAGTATTTT